This is a list of T cell receptor beta chains from one sample in a study of blood T cell repertoires in COVID-19. The repertoire was sequenced with immunoSEQ multiplex PCR; TCRdb's copy has only in-frame clones and lacks some. The sample contains some 380,000 clones, 90% of which appear only once. Sequenced input: peripheral blood. The receptors were gathered from a man aged 18 to 30 with active or convalescent COVID-19. CDR3s include the opening cysteine and the closing phenylalanine or tryptophan. A D gene is named only where the DNA matches it firmly. Not every row has a clone size; where given, it reads once, few, many or a size class.

TRBV19	TRBJ1-2	.	.	TGTGCCAGTACTCTATATAATCGACAGGCGAACTATGGCTACACCTTC	CASTLYNRQANYGYTF
TRBV6-2/TRBV6-3	TRBJ1-1	once	.	TGTGCCAGCAGTTATAACTGGAACACTGAAGCTTTCTTT	CASSYNWNTEAFF
TRBV28	TRBJ1-5	.	.	TGTGCCAGCAGTTTATTTAGGGGTAGGCAGCCCCAGCATTTT	CASSLFRGRQPQHF
TRBV4-1	TRBJ1-2	.	.	TGCGCCAGCAGCCAACTCTGGGGGGTTTTGAGGGGCTACACCTTC	CASSQLWGVLRGYTF
TRBV5-1	TRBJ2-7	.	TRBD2	TGCGCCAGCAGACCCGGGACTAGGGACTACGAGCAGTACTTC	CASRPGTRDYEQYF
TRBV7-3	TRBJ1-3	.	.	TGTGCCAGCAGCTCCCACGGACAGAAAGGAAACACCATATATTTT	CASSSHGQKGNTIYF
TRBV15	TRBJ2-3	.	TRBD2	TGTGCCACCAGCAGACTGACTAGCGGACGCACAGATACGCAGTATTTT	CATSRLTSGRTDTQYF
TRBV28	TRBJ1-5	.	.	TGTGCCAGCAGTTTCGGAACAGGGTCTCAGCCCCAGCATTTT	CASSFGTGSQPQHF
TRBV28	TRBJ2-1	once	.	TGTGCCAGCAGAGAGTTTGGTGAGCAGTTCTTC	CASREFGEQFF
TRBV9	TRBJ2-1	.	TRBD1	TGTGCCAGCAGCGTAGGTTGGGGGGGACAGGGGCTCTACAATGAGCAGTTCTTC	CASSVGWGGQGLYNEQFF
TRBV7-2	TRBJ2-7	.	TRBD1	TGTGCCAGCAGCTTAGCGGCGGGACAGGCCTACGAGCAGTACTTC	CASSLAAGQAYEQYF
TRBV5-8	TRBJ2-1	few	.	TGTGCCAGCAGCCCGAGACAGTACAATGAGCAGTTCTTC	CASSPRQYNEQFF
TRBV30	TRBJ2-3	.	TRBD2	TGTGCCTGGAGTGGGGACTACAATTGGGCCACAGATACGCAGTATTTT	CAWSGDYNWATDTQYF
TRBV28	TRBJ2-1	once	TRBD2	TGTGCCAGCACCAAACTTTGGGGAGGGTCCTACAATGAGCAGTTCTTC	CASTKLWGGSYNEQFF
TRBV27	TRBJ2-1	.	TRBD2	TGTGCCAGCAGTCCCGGACTAGCGGGAGGAGCTGAGCAGTTCTTC	CASSPGLAGGAEQFF
TRBV2	TRBJ2-3	.	.	TGTGCCAGCAGGCTAAACCCGTCAAGCACAGATACGCAGTATTTT	CASRLNPSSTDTQYF
TRBV7-9	TRBJ2-1	.	.	TGTGCCAGCAGCTTAGTCCTGACTAGGAGCTCCTACAATGAGCAGTTCTTC	CASSLVLTRSSYNEQFF
TRBV7-2	TRBJ1-2	.	.	TGTGCCAGCAGCCGTTCCGCACAGGGAAGCTATGGCTACACCTTC	CASSRSAQGSYGYTF
TRBV7-2	TRBJ1-2	.	TRBD1	TGTGCCAGCAGCTTTCAGGGGGGAGGCTACACCTTC	CASSFQGGGYTF
TRBV9	TRBJ2-1	.	.	TGTGCCAGCGCCGACTTCGAGGGCCACAATGAGCAGTTCTTC	CASADFEGHNEQFF
TRBV9	TRBJ2-3	.	.	TGTGCCAGCAGCGCACGAGGGGGGGTCACAGATACGCAGTATTTT	CASSARGGVTDTQYF
TRBV5-6	TRBJ1-2	.	.	TGTGCCAGCAGCTTGGCTCTGGGGCTAGGGTATGGCTACACCTTC	CASSLALGLGYGYTF
TRBV7-6	TRBJ2-1	.	.	TGTGCCAGCAGCTTATATTACCAGGGGTCCTACAATGAGCAGTTCTTC	CASSLYYQGSYNEQFF
TRBV5-1	TRBJ1-1	.	TRBD1	TGCGCCAGCAGCTCGGGACAGGGGCCGCCGGGCACTGAAGCTTTCTTT	CASSSGQGPPGTEAFF
TRBV5-4	TRBJ1-2	.	.	TGTGCCAGCAGCACCAGGGTAGTAGGGTATGGCTACACCTTC	CASSTRVVGYGYTF
TRBV5-1	TRBJ2-7	.	.	TGCGCCAGCAGCTTGGTCGGCTCAAGGGGCAGCTCCTACGAGCAGTACTTC	CASSLVGSRGSSYEQYF
TRBV6-5	TRBJ1-1	.	TRBD1	TGTGCCAGCAGCCTTGGGACAGGGGTTACTGAAGCTTTCTTT	CASSLGTGVTEAFF
TRBV27	TRBJ1-6	.	.	TGTGCCAGCAGTTTAGGCCCGACTTATTCACCCCTCCACTTT	CASSLGPTYSPLHF
TRBV27	TRBJ2-7	.	.	TGTGCCAGCAGTCCATCCCCCTACGAGCAGTACTTC	CASSPSPYEQYF
TRBV4-2	TRBJ2-1	few	TRBD2	TGTGCCAGCAGCCAATCACTAGCGGGAGTCAATGAGCAGTTCTTC	CASSQSLAGVNEQFF
TRBV6-5	TRBJ2-5	.	TRBD2	TGTGCCAGCAGTTACTCATTACTAGCGGGAAAAGAGACCCAGTACTTC	CASSYSLLAGKETQYF
TRBV3-1/TRBV3-2	TRBJ1-2	.	TRBD1	TGTGCCAGCAGCCGCCCAGGGGGCGAAGGCTACACCTTC	CASSRPGGEGYTF
TRBV6-5	TRBJ2-7	.	.	TGTGCCAGCAGTTTATCGCGGGGTCTCTACGAGCAGTACTTC	CASSLSRGLYEQYF
TRBV24-1	TRBJ2-3	.	TRBD2	TGTGCCACCCGGGCTAGCGGGAGCACAGATACGCAGTATTTT	CATRASGSTDTQYF
TRBV7-2	TRBJ1-2	.	.	TGTGCCAGCAGCTTAGTGGACAGTGATTATGGCTACACCTTC	CASSLVDSDYGYTF
TRBV28	TRBJ1-2	.	TRBD1	TGTGCCAGCAGTTTGGGCAGGGGGCGGGGCTACACCTTC	CASSLGRGRGYTF
TRBV9	TRBJ2-5	.	.	TGTGCCAGCAGCTCAACCGGGCGGGAAGAGACCCAGTACTTC	CASSSTGREETQYF
TRBV12-3/TRBV12-4	TRBJ1-1	.	.	TGTGCCAGCAGTCCCCGGCCCGGAACGCGGGCTTTCTTT	CASSPRPGTRAFF
TRBV24-1	TRBJ1-5	.	TRBD1	TGTGCCACCAGTGACCAACAGGGGGCAGGGAGCAATCAGCCCCAGCATTTT	CATSDQQGAGSNQPQHF
TRBV2	TRBJ1-3	.	TRBD1	TGTGCCAGCAGCCGGACAGGGACGGTTGGAAACACCATATATTTT	CASSRTGTVGNTIYF
TRBV7-9	TRBJ1-5	.	.	TGTGCCAGCAGCCCAGATGCCAGCAATCAGCCCCAGCATTTT	CASSPDASNQPQHF
TRBV19	TRBJ2-7	.	TRBD2	TGTGCCAGTAGTATTGGGGCTAGCGGGGACTACGAGCAGTACTTC	CASSIGASGDYEQYF
TRBV6-5	TRBJ2-5	.	.	TGTGCCAGCAGTATTTTCCGGGACAACCAAGAGACCCAGTACTTC	CASSIFRDNQETQYF
TRBV29-1	TRBJ2-7	.	.	TGCAGCGCCACACGACAAAGCTCCTACGAGCAGTACTTC	CSATRQSSYEQYF
TRBV28	TRBJ1-3	.	.	TGTGCCAGCAGTCCCCGGCGGCAGGGAAACACCATATATTTT	CASSPRRQGNTIYF
TRBV10-3	TRBJ2-7	.	.	TGTGCCATCAGTGGGCAGGGGGGCTACGAGCAGTACTTC	CAISGQGGYEQYF
TRBV5-1	TRBJ2-1	.	.	TGCGCCAGCAGCCCGGACGGGATTTACAATGAGCAGTTCTTC	CASSPDGIYNEQFF
TRBV27	TRBJ2-1	.	.	TGTGCCAGCAGCTTCGGGACTTTCGGAAGGGGTGAGCAGTTCTTC	CASSFGTFGRGEQFF
TRBV5-4	TRBJ1-2	.	TRBD1	TGTGCCAGCAGGGTCGACAGGGTCTATGGCTACACCTTC	CASRVDRVYGYTF
TRBV7-9	TRBJ1-5	.	.	TGTGCCAGCAGCCGGGGGTGGGACAGCAATCAGCCCCAGCATTTT	CASSRGWDSNQPQHF
TRBV5-1	TRBJ2-7	.	TRBD1	TGCGCCAGCAGCCCTACCGGGACAGGGGGCTACGAGCAGTACTTC	CASSPTGTGGYEQYF
TRBV20-1	TRBJ2-3	once	.	TGCAGTGCTAGTGGCGACACAGATACGCAGTATTTT	CSASGDTDTQYF
TRBV7-2	TRBJ1-1	many	TRBD1	TGTGCCAGCAGCGACAGGGGCACTGAAGCTTTCTTT	CASSDRGTEAFF
TRBV14	TRBJ1-4	once	.	TGTGCCAGCAGCCATAGGCGGGGGAGGATCGATGAAAAACTGTTTTTT	CASSHRRGRIDEKLFF
TRBV10-3	TRBJ1-1	.	TRBD1	TGTGCCATCAGTGCGGACAGGGACACTGAAGCTTTCTTT	CAISADRDTEAFF